Following are 15 T cell receptor beta chains from one sample sequenced in a study of T cells in Graves' hyperthyroidism and ophthalmopathy. RNA transcripts served as the template for amplifying TCR beta CDR3 regions. Researchers ran a first-round RT-PCR on the TCR CDR3 using the HTBI primer set. TCRdb re-called the multiplex PCR reads through MiXCR, storing one row per CDR3 protein. The sample comprises fewer than 350,000 distinct CDR3 sequences, about 14% of which are singletons, and 7.8% rests with the top ten. Sequencing was carried out using blood. These receptors all stem from a woman in her twenties or thirties with Graves' hyperthyroidism that later progressed to Graves' ophthalmopathy.

In this sample, this clonotype turned up many times. This rearrangement joins TRBV4-1 to TRBJ2-1; perhaps TRBD2 as D (5 bases). The germline V and J ends were trimmed by 2 bases and 8 bases, with 13 bases remaining between them. The germline gives CDR1 MGHRA, CDR2 YSYEKL. This CDR3 spans 14 amino acids. The CDR3 DNA reads as TGCGCCAGCAGCCAACCGGGAACGGCCTATGAGCAGTTCTTC. It translates to CASSQPGTAYEQFF.

This clonotype was counted between two and nine times. The rearrangement links TRBV2 to TRBJ2-7, with 16 bases fitting TRBD2. Germline-derived CDR1 and CDR2 are SNHLY and FYNNEI. The CDR3 is 21 residues long. V dropped 7 bases and J dropped 2; count of bases not matched to a gene: 20. The CDR3 protein is CASTEGGQGLAGGLGPYEQYF. CDR3 bases: TGTGCCAGCACCGAGGGTGGACAGGGACTAGCGGGAGGGCTTGGACCCTACGAGCAGTACTTC.

The chain is built from TRBV4-3 and TRBJ2-4, with D possibly TRBD2 on 7 matching bases. This CDR3 comprises 16 residues. V was shortened by 0 bases and J by 2 bases, with 11 bases between the two germline ends. Germline assignment: CDR1 LGHNA and CDR2 YSLEER. CDR3: CASSQDLGGPKNIQYF. CDR3 DNA: TGCGCCAGCAGCCAAGATTTGGGGGGGCCCAAAAACATTCAGTACTTC.

Many counts were recorded for this clonotype. This chain uses TRBV5-1 with TRBJ2-2; TRBD1 is a possible D gene (6 bases). In germline, CDR1 is SGHRS, CDR2 YFSETQ. CDR3 length: 15 residues. V was shortened by 4 bases and J by 1 base, with 11 bases between the two germline ends. This CDR3 is CASSLHRVNTGELFF. The CDR3 DNA is TGCGCCAGCAGCCTCCACAGGGTGAACACCGGGGAGCTGTTTTTT.

This chain uses TRBV4-1 with TRBJ2-7, with 7 bases identical to TRBD2. The germline gives CDR1 MGHRA, CDR2 YSYEKL. V gave up 1 base and J gave up 5 bases; unmatched junction bases: 2. The CDR3 contains 13 residues. In nucleotides, the CDR3 is TGCGCCAGCAGCCAAGTGGGGGGGAACGAGCAGTACTTC. Translated, it gives CASSQVGGNEQYF.

This clonotype was counted many times. The V gene is TRBV4-2, the J gene TRBJ1-4; TRBD1 agrees at 8 bases. The CDR3 is 16 amino acids. CDR1 is LGHNA and CDR2 is YNFKEQ in the germline V gene. V lost 0 bases and J lost 7; bases outside the gene matches: 7. Written as DNA, the CDR3 is TGTGCCAGCAGCCAAGAGAAATGGACAGGGAGTGAAAAACTGTTTTTT. Translated: CASSQEKWTGSEKLFF.

Ten or more counts support this clonotype. V is TRBV9 and J is TRBJ2-3; possibly TRBD2 for D (6 bases). Per germline, CDR1 SGDLS and CDR2 YYNGEE. This CDR3 region has 16 residues. The germline V and J ends were trimmed by 2 bases and 4 bases, with 17 bases remaining between them. The CDR3 DNA sequence: TGTGCCAGCAGCGTCGAACTAGCCCAAAGACCAGATACGCAGTATTTT. Protein product: CASSVELAQRPDTQYF.

This clonotype was observed a handful of times. The chain is built from TRBV6-2 or TRBV6-3 and TRBJ2-7; no reliable D call. CDR3 length equals 11 residues. From germline, CDR1 is MNHEY and CDR2 SVGEGT. The ends were cut back, 2 bases at V and 7 bases at J, with 6 bases in the middle. Written as DNA, the CDR3 is TGTGCCAGCAGTTACGCGCTTGAGCAGTACTTC. Translation: CASSYALEQYF.

J is TRBJ2-7 and V is TRBV14; 8 bases map to TRBD1. V was clipped by 2 bases and J by 4 bases; unmatched bases: 4. Germline V CDR1 and CDR2: SGHDN, FVKESK. This CDR3 is built from 14 residues. The CDR3 DNA reads as TGTGCCAGCAGCCAATCCAGGGGGCCATACGAGCAGTACTTC. This encodes CASSQSRGPYEQYF.

Remarks on this clonotype: Given a much more abundant clone one base away, this may be a read error. This chain uses TRBV28 with TRBJ2-1; 14 bases line up with TRBD2. Germline CDR1 and CDR2: MDHEN and SYDVKM. V lost 6 bases, J lost 0 bases, and 4 bases stayed unmatched. CDR3 length: 17 amino acids. The CDR3, as DNA: TGTGCCAGCAGCCGGACTAGCGGGGGGCCCTCCTACAATGAGCAGTTCTTC. Amino acid sequence: CASSRTSGGPSYNEQFF. The variable domain in full, with the rest retrieved from reference TRBV28 and TRBJ2-1, is DVKVTQSSRYLVKRTGEKVFLECVQDMDHENMFWYRQDPGLGLRLIYFSYDVKMKEKGDIPEGYSVSREKKERFSLILESASTNQTSMYLCASSRTSGGPSYNEQFFGPGTRLTVL.

The sample holds many counts of this clonotype. The rearrangement uses TRBV5-1 and TRBJ2-5, with unresolved D. CDR1 and CDR2 (germline): SGHRS, YFSETQ. Trimming stripped 1 base from V and 4 bases from J, with 5 bases between. The CDR3 loop spans 12 amino acids. CDR3 DNA sequence: TGCGCCAGCAGCTTGTACGGAGAGACCCAGTACTTC. As protein: CASSLYGETQYF.

This clonotype was seen repeatedly, ten times or more. V usage is TRBV12-3 or TRBV12-4 and J usage is TRBJ2-1; 12 nucleotides line up with TRBD2. CDR3 size: 19 residues. V trimming: 1 base; J trimming: 3 bases; junction bases outside the gene matches: 10. CDR3 DNA: TGTGCCAGCAGTTTAGGAGGGCTTACGGGACTAGCGGGCTACAATGAGCAGTTCTTC. This sequence encodes CASSLGGLTGLAGYNEQFF.

The CDR3 DNA is TGTGCCAGCAGCGTAGCGCTAGCGGGAGGTTACAATGAGCAGTTCTTC. Its translation: CASSVALAGGYNEQFF. The gene calls are TRBV9 and TRBJ2-1; 11 bases align to TRBD2. The CDR3 is made up of 16 amino acids. Germline lookup yields CDR1 SGDLS and CDR2 YYNGEE. V lost 0 bases, J lost 4 bases, and 3 bases stayed unmatched.

This clonotype was seen ten or more times. The chain joins TRBV18 to TRBJ2-1; TRBD1 agrees at 7 bases. Germline CDR1 and CDR2: KGHSH and LQKENI. The CDR3 sequence is 16 residues long. V gave up 4 bases and J gave up 2 bases; unmatched junction bases: 8. The CDR3, as DNA: TGTGCCAGCTCACGCGTCCCGACAGGGACCTACAATGAGCAGTTCTTC. Translating gives CASSRVPTGTYNEQFF.

This clonotype was seen ten or more times. The J gene is TRBJ1-4, the V gene TRBV28; 11 bases are shared with TRBD1. J lost 5 bases, V lost 6 bases, and 8 bases had no gene match. CDR1 and CDR2 from the germline V gene are MDHEN and SYDVKM. The CDR3 runs to 16 residues. Written as DNA, the CDR3 is TGTGCCAGCAGCCCGGGGGACAGGGGGTCCAATGAAAAACTGTTTTTT. This sequence encodes CASSPGDRGSNEKLFF. Using reference TRBV28 and TRBJ1-4 for the parts outside the CDR3, the full variable domain is DVKVTQSSRYLVKRTGEKVFLECVQDMDHENMFWYRQDPGLGLRLIYFSYDVKMKEKGDIPEGYSVSREKKERFSLILESASTNQTSMYLCASSPGDRGSNEKLFFGSGTQLSVL.